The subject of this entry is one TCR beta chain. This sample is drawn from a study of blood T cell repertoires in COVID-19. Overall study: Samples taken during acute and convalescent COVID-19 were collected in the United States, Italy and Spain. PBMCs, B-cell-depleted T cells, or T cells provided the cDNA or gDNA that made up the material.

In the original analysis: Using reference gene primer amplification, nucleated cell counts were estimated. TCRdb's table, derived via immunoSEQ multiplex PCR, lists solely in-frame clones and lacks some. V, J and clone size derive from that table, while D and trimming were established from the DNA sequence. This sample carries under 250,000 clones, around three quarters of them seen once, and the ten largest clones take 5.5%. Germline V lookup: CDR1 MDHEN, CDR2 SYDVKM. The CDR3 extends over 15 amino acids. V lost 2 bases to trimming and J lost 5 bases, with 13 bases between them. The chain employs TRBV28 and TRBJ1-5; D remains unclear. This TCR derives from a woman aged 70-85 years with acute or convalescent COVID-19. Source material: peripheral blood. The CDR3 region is CASSLADMGDQPQHF. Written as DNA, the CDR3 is TGTGCCAGCAGTTTAGCGGATATGGGAGATCAGCCCCAGCATTTT.